The clone carrying this TCR beta chain was counted once. Germline V gene lookup returns CDR1 SGHAT and CDR2 FQNNGV. V shed 5 bases, J shed 4 bases, and the junction held 8 bases outside the gene matches. The CDR3 length is 15 residues. In the PCR, 60 Vbeta and 13 Jbeta primers were used. Assay: immunoSEQ multiplex PCR; the TCRdb copy retains only in-frame clones and omits some. The sample has about 150,000 clones, 64% seen once. This sample stems from a study of cytomegalovirus exposure and HLA in healthy donors. The source of this sequence is a woman aged 25 to 39 in good health and CMV-seropositive. Sequencing was done on a sample of PBMCs. The V and J genes are TRBV11-2 and TRBJ1-2; TRBD1 aligns across 9 bases. For the CDR3, the DNA is TGTGCCAGCAGCCTCCTGACAGGGGGTTTCTATGGCTACACCTTC. Translated, it gives CASSLLTGGFYGYTF.